This T cell receptor (beta chain) was found in a study of T cell responses to AZD1222 COVID-19 vaccine. As regards this clone: Antigen specificity is unknown.

The assay was immunoSEQ multiplex PCR, and TCRdb's table has in-frame clones only and misses some. The repertoire holds roughly 120,000 clones, with 88% as singletons. CDR3 size: 17 residues. Losses at the gene ends were 1 base for V and 6 bases for J; bases not matched to a gene: 14. Germline CDR1 SGHRS, CDR2 YFSETQ. Whole-study results and caveats: As reported, nearly half of all spike-specific TCRs target variant regions that are unmutated.

The source is an adult in good health. Sequenced material: peripheral blood, taken on day 0 of MenACWY control vaccination. This sequence joins TRBV5-1 and TRBJ2-7; the match to TRBD2 covers 9 bases. CDR3 sequence: CASSLFVSGGRVGEQYF. The CDR3 DNA follows: TGCGCCAGCAGCTTGTTCGTTTCTGGCGGGAGGGTTGGCGAGCAGTACTTC. The full variable domain, in which reference TRBV5-1 and TRBJ2-7 provide the parts outside the CDR3, is KAGVTQTPRYLIKTRGQQVTLSCSPISGHRSVSWYQQTPGQGLQFLFEYFSETQRNKGNFPGRFSGRQFSNSRSEMNVSTLELGDSALYLCASSLFVSGGRVGEQYFGPGTRLTVT.